The 30 T cell receptor beta chains listed next were all sequenced from one sample in a study of T cells in Graves' hyperthyroidism and ophthalmopathy. The source material, RNA transcripts, was used to amplify TCR beta CDR3 regions. TCR CDR3 regions were first amplified by RT-PCR with HTBI primers. TCRdb re-called the multiplex PCR reads with MiXCR, one entry per CDR3 protein. The sample includes 750,000 to 900,000 distinct CDR3 sequences, approximately 40% seen only once; the top ten take approximately 10%. The specimen was blood. These receptors were taken from a man younger than 30 with Graves' hyperthyroidism.

Ten or more counts support this clonotype. The V call is TRBV29-1, the J call TRBJ1-5; D remains unclear. The CDR3 contains 13 residues. With 4 bases removed from V and 1 base from J, the gap between germline ends came to 8 bases. CDR1 and CDR2 from the germline V gene are SQVTM and ANQGSEA. CDR3 sequence: CSVGPDSNQPQHF. The CDR3 DNA sequence: TGCAGCGTTGGCCCGGACAGCAATCAGCCCCAGCATTTT. Complete variable domain (other parts from reference TRBV29-1 and TRBJ1-5): SAVISQKPSRDICQRGTSLTIQCQVDSQVTMMFWYRQQPGQSLTLIATANQGSEATYESGFVIDKFPISRPNLTFSTLTVSNMSPEDSSIYLCSVGPDSNQPQHFGDGTRLSIL.

This clonotype was counted between two and nine times. V usage is TRBV7-9 and J usage is TRBJ2-3; the D is unclear. This CDR3 spans 12 amino acids. Germline V lookup: CDR1 SEHNR, CDR2 FQNEAQ (reference sequence). V was trimmed by 5 bases and J by 4 bases, leaving 7 bases between them. The chain's CDR3 is CASSPRADTQYF. The DNA for the CDR3 is TGTGCCAGCAGCCCCCGGGCAGATACGCAGTATTTT.

The sample holds one count of this clonotype. The chain recombines TRBV25-1 with TRBJ1-2; a weak D match, TRBD1 (5 bases). The CDR3 length is 13 residues. V was clipped by 7 bases and J by 7 bases, with 16 bases between them. Germline V gene lookup returns CDR1 MGHDK and CDR2 SYGVNS. The CDR3 DNA is TGTGCCAGCAAGGGGCCAGGTGGGTCTGGCTACACCTTC. Amino acid sequence: CASKGPGGSGYTF.

Only one count was recorded for this clonotype. Being one base from a much bigger clone, this may be a read error. The chain has TRBV10-2 and TRBJ2-7; D remains unclear. CDR3 length equals 16 residues. Germline CDR1 reads WSHSY; CDR2 reads SAAADI. The V and J ends lost 4 bases and 4 bases respectively, with 20 bases between them. The CDR3 region has the DNA TGCGCCAGCAGTGGAGCGATGGTGGGATTTGGGTACGAGCAGTACTTC. Translation gives CASSGAMVGFGYEQYF.

The V call is TRBV10-3, the J call TRBJ1-2; 8 positions match TRBD1. The junction had 9 bases not matched to a gene; V was cut back by 5 bases and J by 10 bases. CDR3 size: 13 residues. Per the germline V gene, CDR1 is ENHRY and CDR2 is SYGVKD. In DNA form, the CDR3 reads TGTGCCATCAGTTCAGGACAGGGTAAAGCCTACACCTTC. This sequence encodes CAISSGQGKAYTF.

This clonotype came up many times. This chain connects TRBV29-1 to TRBJ1-2; 8 bases fit TRBD1. The CDR3 spans 14 residues. The junction had 12 bases not matched to a gene; V was cut back by 5 bases and J by 7 bases. The germline V gene has CDR1 SQVTM and CDR2 ANQGSEA. The chain's CDR3 is CSVQRTGTSGGYTF. In nucleotides, the CDR3 is TGCAGCGTTCAAAGGACAGGGACTTCGGGTGGCTACACCTTC. Variable domain in full (rest from reference TRBV29-1 and TRBJ1-2): SAVISQKPSRDICQRGTSLTIQCQVDSQVTMMFWYRQQPGQSLTLIATANQGSEATYESGFVIDKFPISRPNLTFSTLTVSNMSPEDSSIYLCSVQRTGTSGGYTFGSGTRLTVV.

The table lists this clonotype with many counts. This chain links TRBV14 with TRBJ1-2; D remains ambiguous. V lost 0 bases and J 4 bases, leaving 9 bases between the germline ends. This CDR3 is built from 14 residues. From germline, CDR1 is SGHDN and CDR2 FVKESK. The CDR3 DNA reads TGTGCCAGCAGCCAAGATATGGGGATCTATGGCTACACCTTC. It translates to CASSQDMGIYGYTF.

This chain connects TRBV7-2 to TRBJ2-7; D might be TRBD1 (6 bases). CDR1 is SGHTA and CDR2 is FQGNSA in the germline V gene. The CDR3 extends over 14 amino acids. The V end was cut by 1 base, the J end by 6 bases, with 13 bases between. This CDR3 reads CASSLDRRGCEQYF. As DNA, the CDR3 is TGTGCCAGCAGCTTAGATCGCAGGGGATGCGAGCAGTACTTC.

The chain employs TRBV9 and TRBJ1-1, with TRBD1 matching 8 bases. Germline-derived CDR1 and CDR2 are SGDLS and YYNGEE. The CDR3 is made up of 16 amino acids. V gave up 7 bases and J gave up 0 bases; unmatched junction bases: 11. As DNA, the CDR3 is TGTGCCAGCCGTCCAGGACAGGGTTTTATGAACACTGAAGCTTTCTTT. Encoded protein: CASRPGQGFMNTEAFF. Full variable domain (outside the CDR3, taken from reference TRBV9 and TRBJ1-1): DSGVTQTPKHLITATGQRVTLRCSPRSGDLSVYWYQQSLDQGLQFLIQYYNGEERAKGNILERFSAQQFPDLHSELNLSSLELGDSALYFCASRPGQGFMNTEAFFGQGTRLTVV.

The chain is built from TRBV7-2 and TRBJ1-2; no firm D call. V was trimmed by 6 bases and J by 2 bases, leaving 10 bases between them. Germline CDR1 and CDR2: SGHTA and FQGNSA. The CDR3 length is 13 residues. CDR3 sequence reads: CASRDDGNYGYTF. CDR3 DNA: TGTGCCAGCAGAGATGATGGGAACTATGGCTACACCTTC.

This clonotype was picked up many times. The rearrangement links TRBV9 to TRBJ1-4; D gene uncertain. Between the trimmed V and J ends, which lost 3 bases and 3 bases, there was a span of 12 bases. This CDR3 is built from 15 residues. The germline CDR1 and CDR2 sequences are SGDLS and YYNGEE. CDR3 DNA sequence: TGTGCCAGCAGCGCCACAATTAATGCTAATGAAAAACTGTTTTTT. Encoded protein: CASSATINANEKLFF.

CDR3: CASSFLGQGQTQYF. Here the CDR3 DNA reads TGTGCCAGCAGTTTTTTGGGACAGGGTCAGACCCAGTACTTC. The chain recombines TRBV9 with TRBJ2-7, with 9 bases lining up with TRBD1. The assigned J gene may be wrong: the sequence end matches TRBJ2-5 better. This CDR3 is built from 14 residues. Germline V gives CDR1 SGDLS, CDR2 YYNGEE.

This clonotype occurred a few times. This chain connects TRBV12-3 or TRBV12-4 to TRBJ2-5, with TRBD2 matching over 7 bases. V lost 6 bases and J lost 2; bases outside the gene matches: 9. This CDR3 spans 15 amino acids. This chain's CDR3 is CASSLTGLLQETQYF. The CDR3 DNA is TGTGCCAGCAGCCTCACGGGACTACTTCAAGAGACCCAGTACTTC.

This clonotype occurred once. The chain employs TRBV10-3 and TRBJ1-1, with 9 bases aligning to TRBD1. Trimming at V came to 10 bases and at J to 7 bases, leaving 7 bases not matched to a gene. CDR3 length: 12 residues. Germline V gives CDR1 ENHRY, CDR2 SYGVKD. Here the CDR3 reads CATGTGTREAFF. For the CDR3, the DNA is TGTGCCACCGGGACAGGGACTCGTGAAGCTTTCTTT.

This clonotype occurred a few times. The chain has TRBV7-3 and TRBJ2-3; 9 bases align to TRBD1. The CDR3 is 15 amino acids. Germline V gene sequence: CDR1 SGHTA, CDR2 FQGTGA. The junction had 6 bases not matched to a gene; V was cut back by 5 bases and J by 3 bases. The CDR3 protein is CASSAQGARTDTQYF. CDR3 nucleotides: TGTGCCAGCAGCGCACAGGGGGCTCGGACAGATACGCAGTATTTT.

This clonotype has just a few counts. This rearrangement joins TRBV20-1 to TRBJ2-5, with TRBD2 matching 13 bases. The CDR3 consists of 15 residues. Germline CDR1 is DFQATT and CDR2 is SNEGSKA (reference sequence). J lost 5 bases, V lost 5 bases, and 8 bases had no gene match. CDR3 loop: CSAPALAGGPETQYF. The CDR3 DNA is TGCAGTGCTCCCGCACTAGCGGGGGGGCCGGAGACCCAGTACTTC.

This clonotype was picked up many times. The chain uses TRBV14 and TRBJ1-5; tentatively, D is TRBD1 (5 bases). V lost 1 base and J 3 bases, leaving 7 bases between the germline ends. CDR1 and CDR2 from the germline V gene are SGHDN and FVKESK. This CDR3 region has 14 residues. The CDR3 sequence: CASSQGGLNQPQHF. CDR3 in DNA: TGTGCCAGCAGCCAAGGGGGACTCAATCAGCCCCAGCATTTT.

The gene calls are TRBV7-2 and TRBJ2-2, with TRBD1 matching over 8 bases. Germline V gene sequence: CDR1 SGHTA, CDR2 FQGNSA. V lost 5 bases to trimming and J lost 4 bases; unmatched junction nucleotides: 12. This CDR3 region has 17 residues. The CDR3 nucleotides are TGTGCCAGCAGCCCAGATCCCCGGACAGGGTTCACCGGGGAGCTGTTTTTT. Translated, it gives CASSPDPRTGFTGELFF.

This clonotype was seen ten or more times. This chain uses TRBV9 with TRBJ2-6, with unresolved D. The V and J ends lost 4 bases and 3 bases respectively, with 8 bases between them. Per the germline V gene, CDR1 is SGDLS and CDR2 is YYNGEE. The CDR3 contains 14 residues. CDR3: CASSPQHGANVLTF. The CDR3 DNA reads as TGTGCCAGCAGCCCTCAGCATGGGGCCAACGTCCTGACTTTC.

This clonotype was counted only a few times. The rearrangement joins TRBV14 to TRBJ1-1, with TRBD1 as a possible D gene (5 bases). The V end was cut by 4 bases, the J end by 11 bases, with 17 bases between. Germline CDR1 and CDR2: SGHDN and FVKESK. The CDR3 consists of 13 residues. CDR3 in amino acids: CASSLRTSLGAFF. The CDR3 nucleotides read TGTGCCAGCAGCCTCCGGACATCCCTTGGGGCTTTCTTT. Full variable domain (remainder filled in from reference TRBV14 and TRBJ1-1): EAGVTQFPSHSVIEKGQTVTLRCDPISGHDNLYWYRRVMGKEIKFLLHFVKESKQDESGMPNNRFLAERTGGTYSTLKVQPAELEDSGVYFCASSLRTSLGAFFGQGTRLTVV.

The CDR3 region has the DNA TGTGCCAGCAGTTACCAAGAAGGTGGGGTGCAGACCCAGTACTTC. Translating gives CASSYQEGGVQTQYF. This rearrangement joins TRBV6-6 to TRBJ2-5; D is unclear. The germline V and J ends were trimmed by 2 bases and 6 bases, with 16 bases remaining between them. The germline V gene has CDR1 MNHNY and CDR2 SVGAGI (reference sequence). The CDR3 spans 15 residues.

This chain connects TRBV2 to TRBJ1-4; maybe TRBD1 (5 bases). Germline V lookup: CDR1 SNHLY, CDR2 FYNNEI. V gave up 5 bases and J gave up 8 bases, with 15 bases separating them. This CDR3 is 14 amino acids long. The CDR3 bases are TGTGCCAGCAGTCACCCGAGGGGTGGGGAAAAACTGTTTTTT. Its protein product is CASSHPRGGEKLFF.

As to this clonotype: The conserved phenylalanine or tryptophan normally closing the CDR3 is absent here, so this likely arose from a read error. This chain links TRBV25-1 with TRBJ1-1; weak D call: TRBD1 (5 bases). V was cut by 6 bases and J by 3 bases, with 14 bases left in between. CDR1 and CDR2 (germline): MGHDK, SYGVNS. This CDR3 has 14 residues. CDR3: CASRAGRPDTEAFV. CDR3 bases: TGTGCCAGCAGAGCGGGACGGCCGGACACTGAAGCTTTCGTT.

This rearrangement joins TRBV7-9 to TRBJ1-6; a possible D gene is TRBD1 (5 bases). The CDR3 has 14 amino acids. Trimming left V 6 bases short and J 4 bases short, with 10 bases between. Germline V gene lookup returns CDR1 SEHNR and CDR2 FQNEAQ (reference sequence). The CDR3 region is CASSTGDYNSPLHF. CDR3 nucleotide sequence: TGTGCCAGCAGTACAGGCGATTATAATTCACCCCTCCACTTT. The entire variable domain, with the rest obtained from reference TRBV7-9 and TRBJ1-6, is as follows: DTGVSQNPRHKITKRGQNVTFRCDPISEHNRLYWYRQTLGQGPEFLTYFQNEAQLEKSRLLSDRFSAERPKGSFSTLEIQRTEQGDSAMYLCASSTGDYNSPLHFGNGTRLTVT.

Remarks on this clonotype: Possible read error: a much larger clone is one base away. CDR3 coding DNA: TGTGCCAGTAGTGCATGGGACAGGGGAAGGCCTGAAGCTTCCTTT. Translating gives CASSAWDRGRPEASF. The chain is built from TRBV19 and TRBJ1-1; 10 bases align to TRBD1. Germline CDR1 reads LNHDA; CDR2 reads SQIVND (reference sequence). CDR3 length: 15 amino acids.

On this clonotype: A single base separates this from a much larger clone, so it may be a read error. The V call is TRBV29-1, the J call TRBJ2-5, with a possible D match to TRBD1 (7 bases). Germline-derived CDR1 and CDR2 are SQVTM and ANQGSEA. The CDR3 sequence is 12 residues long. Trimming took off 5 bases at V and 9 bases at J, with 16 bases between the two ends. The CDR3, as DNA: TGCAGCGTTCTCACAGGGGAGGAGGCCCAGTACTTC. Amino acids: CSVLTGEEAQYF.

V and J are TRBV20-1 and TRBJ2-7, with D possibly TRBD2 on 6 matching bases. This CDR3 is 11 amino acids long. V was clipped by 0 bases and J by 9 bases, with 9 bases between them. Looked up from germline, CDR1 is DFQATT and CDR2 is SNEGSKA (reference sequence). Here the CDR3 DNA reads TGCAGTGCTAGAGATGGGAGGCGGCAGTACTTC. Translating gives CSARDGRRQYF.

About this clonotype: A much bigger clone sits one base away, suggesting this may be a read error. The rearrangement joins TRBV7-2 to TRBJ2-7; 11 nucleotides agree with TRBD2. The length of the CDR3 is 15 residues. Looked up from germline, CDR1 is SGHTA and CDR2 is FQGNSA. DNA of the CDR3: TGTGCCAGCAGGACTGTAGCGGGAGGGCCATACGAGCAGCACTTC. This gives the protein CASRTVAGGPYEQHF.

The chain couples TRBV4-1 to TRBJ2-7, with a tentative D call TRBD2 (6 bases). CDR1 and CDR2 from the germline V gene are MGHRA and YSYEKL. The CDR3 covers 14 residues. Trimming took 3 bases from V and 4 from J, leaving 13 bases between them. The CDR3 here is CASSHLPGEYEQYF. DNA for the CDR3: TGCGCCAGCAGCCACCTACCGGGGGAATACGAGCAGTACTTC.

The chain recombines TRBV9 with TRBJ2-7, with TRBD1 as a possible D gene (7 bases). This CDR3 is built from 15 residues. Trimming shortened V by 4 bases and J by 2 bases, and 16 bases separated the two germline ends. Germline-derived CDR1 and CDR2 are SGDLS and YYNGEE. CDR3: CASSLIQGGAYEQYF. Written as DNA, the CDR3 is TGTGCCAGCAGCCTAATCCAGGGGGGCGCCTACGAGCAGTACTTC. Together with reference TRBV9 and TRBJ2-7, the CDR3 gives the full variable domain: DSGVTQTPKHLITATGQRVTLRCSPRSGDLSVYWYQQSLDQGLQFLIQYYNGEERAKGNILERFSAQQFPDLHSELNLSSLELGDSALYFCASSLIQGGAYEQYFGPGTRLTVT.